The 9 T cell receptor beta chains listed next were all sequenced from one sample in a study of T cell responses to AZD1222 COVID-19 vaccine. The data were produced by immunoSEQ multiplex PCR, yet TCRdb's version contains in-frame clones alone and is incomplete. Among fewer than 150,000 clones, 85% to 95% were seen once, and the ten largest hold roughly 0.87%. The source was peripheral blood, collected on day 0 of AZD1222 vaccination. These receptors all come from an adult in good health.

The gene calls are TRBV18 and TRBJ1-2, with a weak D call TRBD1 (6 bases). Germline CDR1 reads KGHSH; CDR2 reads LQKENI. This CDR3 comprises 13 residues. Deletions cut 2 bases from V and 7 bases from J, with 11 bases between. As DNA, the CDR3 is TGTGCCAGCTCACCAAGTGGGGGCATTGGCTACACCTTC. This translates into CASSPSGGIGYTF. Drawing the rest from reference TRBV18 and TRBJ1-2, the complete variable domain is NAGVMQNPRHLVRRRGQEARLRCSPMKGHSHVYWYRQLPEEGLKFMVYLQKENIIDESGMPKERFSAEFPKEGPSILRIQQVVRGDSAAYFCASSPSGGIGYTFGSGTRLTVV.

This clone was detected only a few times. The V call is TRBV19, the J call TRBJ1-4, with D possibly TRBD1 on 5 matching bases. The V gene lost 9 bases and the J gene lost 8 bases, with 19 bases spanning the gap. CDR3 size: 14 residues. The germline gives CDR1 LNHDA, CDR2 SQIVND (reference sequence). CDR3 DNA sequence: TGTGCCAGCAGGAACAGGTCTGGAAGGGAAAAACTGTTTTTT. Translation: CASRNRSGREKLFF.

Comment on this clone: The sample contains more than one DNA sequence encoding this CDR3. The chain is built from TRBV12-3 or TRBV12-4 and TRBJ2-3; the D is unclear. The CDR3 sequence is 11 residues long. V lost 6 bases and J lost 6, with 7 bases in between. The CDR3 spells CASSLGDTQYF. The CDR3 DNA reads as TGTGCCAGCAGCTTGGGGGATACGCAGTATTTT.

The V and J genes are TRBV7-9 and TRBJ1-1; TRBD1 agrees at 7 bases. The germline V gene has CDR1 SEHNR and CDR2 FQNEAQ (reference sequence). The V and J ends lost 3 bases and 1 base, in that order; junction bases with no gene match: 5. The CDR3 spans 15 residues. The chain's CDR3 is CASSFGGGANTEAFF. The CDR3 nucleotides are TGTGCCAGCAGCTTTGGAGGGGGCGCGAACACTGAAGCTTTCTTT.

For the CDR3, the DNA is TGTGCCAGTAGTTCCGGGACAGGGAACTACGAGCAGTACTTC. This encodes CASSSGTGNYEQYF. V usage is TRBV19 and J usage is TRBJ2-7; 9 bases agree with TRBD1. The CDR3 length is 14 residues. Germline values: CDR1 LNHDA, CDR2 SQIVND (reference sequence). V shed 5 bases, J shed 3 bases, and the junction held 5 bases outside the gene matches.

The CDR3 DNA follows: TGTGCCAGCAGAGGACAGTACCAAGAGACCCAGTACTTC. Protein sequence: CASRGQYQETQYF. The genes are TRBV6-5 and TRBJ2-5; tentatively, D is TRBD1 (6 bases). V shed 6 bases and J shed 0 bases, with 8 bases lying between them. Germline CDR1 MNHEY, CDR2 SVGAGI. This CDR3 has 13 residues.

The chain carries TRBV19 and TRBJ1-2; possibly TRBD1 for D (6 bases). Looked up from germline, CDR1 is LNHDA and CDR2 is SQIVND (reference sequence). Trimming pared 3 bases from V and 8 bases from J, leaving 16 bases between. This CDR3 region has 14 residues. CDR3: CASSMEGRGSGYTF. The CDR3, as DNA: TGTGCCAGTAGTATGGAGGGAAGGGGGAGCGGCTACACCTTC.

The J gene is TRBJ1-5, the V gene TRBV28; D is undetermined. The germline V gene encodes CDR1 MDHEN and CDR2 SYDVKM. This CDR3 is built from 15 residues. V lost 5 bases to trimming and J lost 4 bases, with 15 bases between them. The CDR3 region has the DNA TGTGCCAGCAGTATAGAGGGCAGAGGAAATCAGCCCCAGCATTTT. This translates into CASSIEGRGNQPQHF.

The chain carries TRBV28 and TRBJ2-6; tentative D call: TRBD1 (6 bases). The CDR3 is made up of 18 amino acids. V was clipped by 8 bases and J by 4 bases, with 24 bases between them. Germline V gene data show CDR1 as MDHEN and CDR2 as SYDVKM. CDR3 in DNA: TGTGCCAGCGGATCAACGGGACATGCCCAATTGGGGGCCAACGTCCTGACTTTC. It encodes CASGSTGHAQLGANVLTF.